Described below is a single T cell receptor beta chain sequence and its context. No antigen is known for it. The sample comes from a study of STAT5B mutations in CD4+ large granular lymphocyte leukemia. About the research overall: Among healthy donors, a particular HLA allele went with more CDR3 'QG' motifs.

Germline V gene lookup returns CDR1 SGHTA and CDR2 FQGNSA. Germline trimming cut 2 bases from V and 4 bases from J; bases unmatched to any gene: 10. This CDR3 has 16 amino acids. Sequencing was at survey level. TCRdb's copy holds only in-frame clones and misses some; the assay was immunoSEQ multiplex PCR. The data contain about 33,000 clones, roughly four fifths of them seen just once; the ten biggest clones take up roughly 0.29%. Study-wide points: TRBV06-family usage was enriched in top patient clones (8/27) versus controls (2/35). Patient CD4-sorted repertoires stayed more clonal than healthy ones after leukemic-clone removal.

This receptor was taken from a human donor in good health. The chain has TRBV7-2 and TRBJ1-2, with 7 bases that match TRBD1. Sequencing used CD4+ T cells from blood buffy coats. CDR3 residues: CASSLRRGLMLYGYTF. DNA of the CDR3: TGTGCCAGCAGCTTACGGAGGGGGCTGATGCTCTATGGCTACACCTTC. Full variable domain (remainder filled in from reference TRBV7-2 and TRBJ1-2): GAGVSQSPSNKVTEKGKDVELRCDPISGHTALYWYRQSLGQGLEFLIYFQGNSAPDKSGLPSDRFSAERTGGSVSTLTIQRTQQEDSAVYLCASSLRRGLMLYGYTFGSGTRLTVV.